The 6 T cell receptor beta chains listed next were all sequenced from one sample in a study of T-cell reconstitution after alpha-beta-depleted transplantation in children (dated by TCRdb to 2016 to 2018). Preparation of the library involved PCR. The sequencer was an Illumina HiSeq 2500. TCR libraries were prepared with molecular barcoding, using unique molecular identifiers to normalize TCRbeta repertoire quantification. TCRdb itself trimmed the public reads at Q25 with fastp, ran MiXCR and retained productive beta chains. Identical CDR3 proteins give one entry, which carries the most common genes and DNA. The sample data list under 140,000 distinct CDR3 sequences, and 10% of these were observed just once. The ten largest account for more than 7% of the sample. The sequences come from PBMCs from the stem cell graft donor, collected from the stem cell graft. The receptors derive from a human donor who donated a stem cell graft to a child with acute lymphoblastic leukemia.

This clonotype has a count of ten or more. The V call is TRBV28, the J call TRBJ1-2, with 8 bases fitting TRBD1. The CDR3 consists of 16 residues. From germline, CDR1 is MDHEN and CDR2 SYDVKM. V was pared by 8 bases and J by 6 bases, with 17 bases of the junction left unmatched. This CDR3 is CASQSPTGDSWHGYTF. CDR3 DNA sequence: TGTGCCAGCCAAAGCCCGACAGGGGACAGCTGGCATGGCTACACCTTC.

This clonotype has a count of ten or more. The chain links TRBV20-1 to TRBJ2-1, with TRBD2 as a possible D gene (6 bases). Germline CDR1 DFQATT, CDR2 SNEGSKA (reference sequence). This CDR3 is built from 14 residues. Between the trimmed V and J ends, which lost 4 bases and 4 bases, there was a span of 14 bases. CDR3 protein: CSAKGLLTYNEQFF. The CDR3 DNA sequence: TGCAGTGCTAAGGGACTTCTTACTTACAATGAGCAGTTCTTC.

The chain employs TRBV19 and TRBJ1-5, with 11 nucleotides matching TRBD1. CDR3 size: 15 residues. The J segment lost 4 bases and the V segment lost 9 bases, leaving 8 bases of the junction unmatched. CDR1 is LNHDA and CDR2 is SQIVND in the germline V gene (reference sequence). The CDR3 protein is CASEPGTGGNQPQHF. In nucleotides, the CDR3 is TGTGCCAGCGAACCCGGGACAGGGGGAAATCAGCCCCAGCATTTT.

This clonotype was picked up many times. The V call is TRBV29-1, the J call TRBJ2-7, with D possibly matching TRBD2 (7 bases). The CDR3 has 15 residues. The germline V gene encodes CDR1 SQVTM and CDR2 ANQGSEA. The V and J ends lost 1 base and 3 bases respectively, with 16 bases between them. This CDR3 reads CSVEGEGGRDYEQYF. In nucleotides, the CDR3 is TGCAGCGTTGAAGGGGAGGGGGGCAGAGACTACGAGCAGTACTTC.

The sample holds many counts of this clonotype. The chain couples TRBV7-2 to TRBJ2-1; 9 bases map to TRBD2. V was pared by 0 bases and J by 2 bases, with 2 bases of the junction left unmatched. This CDR3 region has 16 residues. Per germline, CDR1 SGHTA and CDR2 FQGNSA. The CDR3 nucleotides are TGTGCCAGCAGCTTAGCAGGCGGGAGGGCCTACAATGAGCAGTTCTTC. It specifies CASSLAGGRAYNEQFF.

This clonotype showed up just a few times. The DNA of the CDR3 is TGCAGTGCTCAGCGGGAGGCGGGATACAATGAGCAGTTCTTC. The encoded protein is CSAQREAGYNEQFF. The genes are TRBV20-1 and TRBJ2-1, with 9 bases lining up with TRBD2. The junction had 6 bases not matched to a gene; V was cut back by 5 bases and J by 4 bases. CDR1 and CDR2 (germline): DFQATT, SNEGSKA (reference sequence). The CDR3 length is 14 residues.